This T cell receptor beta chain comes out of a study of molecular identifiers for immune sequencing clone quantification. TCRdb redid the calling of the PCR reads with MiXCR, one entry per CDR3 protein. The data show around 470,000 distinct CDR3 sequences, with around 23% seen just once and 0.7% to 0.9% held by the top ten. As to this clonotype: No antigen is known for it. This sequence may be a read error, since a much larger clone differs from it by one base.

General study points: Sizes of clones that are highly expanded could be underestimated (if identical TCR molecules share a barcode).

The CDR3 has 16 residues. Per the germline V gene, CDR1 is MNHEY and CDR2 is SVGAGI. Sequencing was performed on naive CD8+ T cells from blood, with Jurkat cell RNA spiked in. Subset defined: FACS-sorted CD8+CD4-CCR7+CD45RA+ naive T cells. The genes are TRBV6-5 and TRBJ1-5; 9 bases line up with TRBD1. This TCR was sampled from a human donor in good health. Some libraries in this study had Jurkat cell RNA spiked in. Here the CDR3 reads CASRATGGRSNQPLHF. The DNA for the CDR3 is TGTGCCAGCAGGGCTACAGGGGGCAGGAGCAATCAGCCCCTGCATTTT.